The 12 T cell receptor beta chains listed next were all sequenced from one sample in a study of blood T cell dynamics during melanoma immunotherapy (dated by TCRdb to 2018 to 2020). According to the study, the label for this sample's time point signals: pre-treatment baseline. The library was built by means of the immunoSEQ multiplex PCR assay. TCRdb obtained this table from immuneACCESS and retained in-frame rearrangements with V and J assigned. These tables miss some clones; where compared with another copy, unresolved V genes account for less than half of the shortfall, and the remainder is unexplained. The sample profile shows over 15,000 clones; 65% to 90% of them were found once. The leading ten clones occupy roughly 7.1% of the sample. Source: blood, taken from a patient treated with checkpoint blockade. These receptors were obtained from a human donor with melanoma.

The rearrangement uses TRBV9 and TRBJ2-1; 11 bases line up with TRBD2. Per germline, CDR1 SGDLS and CDR2 YYNGEE. With 3 bases clipped from V and 9 bases from J, the junction kept 8 bases outside the gene matches. The CDR3 extends over 15 amino acids. CDR3 DNA sequence: TGTGCCAGCAGCGGAACGACTAGCGGGATGGGTGAGCAGTTCTTC. This translates into CASSGTTSGMGEQFF. The full variable domain, rest sourced from reference TRBV9 and TRBJ2-1, is DSGVTQTPKHLITATGQRVTLRCSPRSGDLSVYWYQQSLDQGLQFLIQYYNGEERAKGNILERFSAQQFPDLHSELNLSSLELGDSALYFCASSGTTSGMGEQFFGPGTRLTVL.

V is TRBV15 and J is TRBJ2-1; 8 bases align to TRBD1. CDR1 is LNHNV, CDR2 YYDKDF, per germline (reference sequence). J was trimmed by 3 bases and V by 2 bases; bases with no gene match: 3. The CDR3 runs 15 residues. The CDR3, as DNA: TGTGCCACCAGCAGACCAGGGACAGGCTACAATGAGCAGTTCTTC. Residues: CATSRPGTGYNEQFF.

The chain employs TRBV7-9 and TRBJ2-1, with D unresolved. Trimming left V 2 bases short and J 6 bases short, with 2 bases between. CDR3 size: 11 residues. CDR1 is SEHNR, CDR2 FQNEAQ, per germline (reference sequence). DNA for the CDR3: TGTGCCAGCAGCTTACTCAATGAGCAGTTCTTC. The encoded protein is CASSLLNEQFF.

The chain is built from TRBV5-6 and TRBJ2-3, with 7 bases aligning to TRBD1. The junction had 7 bases not matched to a gene; V was cut back by 0 bases and J by 3 bases. Germline assignment: CDR1 SGHDT and CDR2 YYEEEE. The CDR3 contains 16 residues. CDR3 DNA sequence: TGTGCCAGCAGCTTGGTGGGCAGGGGGACAACAGATACGCAGTATTTT. Protein product: CASSLVGRGTTDTQYF.

The CDR3 DNA reads as TGTGCCAGCAGCTTACGGACTAGGGGAACCTACGAGCAGTACTTC. Translated, it gives CASSLRTRGTYEQYF. The chain couples TRBV11-1 to TRBJ2-7; TRBD2 agrees at 7 bases. Germline-derived CDR1 and CDR2 are SGHAT and FQDESV (reference sequence). J gave up 2 bases and V 2 bases, and 6 bases lay outside the gene matches. The CDR3 spans 15 residues.

This chain connects TRBV2 to TRBJ2-2; D remains unclear. The CDR3 is 13 amino acids. From germline, CDR1 is SNHLY and CDR2 FYNNEI. V shed 6 bases and J shed 1 base, with 6 bases lying between them. The DNA of the CDR3 is TGTGCCAGCAGACAGCAGAACACCGGGGAGCTGTTTTTT. Amino acid sequence: CASRQQNTGELFF.

The genes are TRBV30 and TRBJ2-3; 7 positions match TRBD2. This CDR3 contains 14 residues. Germline CDR1 GTSNPN, CDR2 SVGIG (reference sequence). V lost 2 bases to trimming and J lost 1 base; unmatched junction nucleotides: 3. As DNA, the CDR3 is TGTGCCTGGAGTCGGGGGGAGGGCACAGATACGCAGTATTTT. Translating gives CAWSRGEGTDTQYF.

The chain combines TRBV28 with TRBJ2-7, with 8 positions matching TRBD1. Germline values: CDR1 MDHEN, CDR2 SYDVKM. With V trimmed by 6 bases and J by 2 bases, 6 bases remained unmatched. This CDR3 has 14 amino acids. The CDR3 nucleotides read TGTGCCAGCAGACAACCGGGACAGGCCTACGAGCAGTACTTC. Protein sequence: CASRQPGQAYEQYF.

This rearrangement joins TRBV30 to TRBJ1-5; a weak D match, TRBD1 (5 bases). The CDR3 is 13 residues long. V gave up 2 bases and J gave up 2 bases, with 7 bases separating them. Per germline, CDR1 GTSNPN and CDR2 SVGIG (reference sequence). CDR3 in DNA: TGTGCCTGGAGTTGGGGGGGCAATCAGCCCCAGCATTTT. This codes for CAWSWGGNQPQHF.

The chain uses TRBV18 and TRBJ2-1, with 13 bases aligning to TRBD2. The germline V gene has CDR1 KGHSH and CDR2 LQKENI. The CDR3 has 16 residues. Trimming at V came to 2 bases and at J to 7 bases, leaving 5 bases not matched to a gene. The CDR3 nucleotides read TGTGCCAGCTCACCAGGGACTAGCGGGGCAATAAATGAGCAGTTCTTC. It specifies CASSPGTSGAINEQFF.

This rearrangement joins TRBV11-2 to TRBJ2-2; D is unclear. Trimming stripped 1 base from V and 4 bases from J, with 13 bases between. The CDR3 covers 16 residues. From germline, CDR1 is SGHAT and CDR2 FQNNGV. This CDR3 is CASSLGRGPSTGELFF. In DNA, the CDR3 is TGTGCCAGCAGCTTAGGACGTGGGCCGAGCACCGGGGAGCTGTTTTTT.

To note about this clone: One end of the junction is discordant with germline, which a read error may explain. V usage is TRBV7-7 and J usage is TRBJ2-2; D unresolved. Germline V lookup: CDR1 SSHAT, CDR2 FNYEAQ (reference sequence). The CDR3 extends over 12 amino acids. The CDR3 coding sequence is TGTGCTAGCAGCCGCCCATCCGGGGAGCTGTTTTTT. Residues: CASSRPSGELFF.